The 10 T cell receptor beta chains below all came from one sample that was sequenced in a study of CD8 T cells in ankylosing spondylitis. Points from the study as a whole: Roughly eight highly homologous variants made up a TCR beta motif, and this motif appeared characteristic of ankylosing spondylitis blood.

TCRdb re-called the 5' RACE reads with MiXCR, one entry per CDR3 protein. The sample has 350,000 to 450,000 distinct CDR3 sequences, about 24% seen once. These receptors have no known antigen. The sample taken for sequencing was blood, either unsorted or a sorted T cell fraction (not recorded which). Receptors originate from a male donor with ankylosing spondylitis.

The rearrangement links TRBV7-9 to TRBJ2-7; the D is unclear. Germline assignment: CDR1 SEHNR and CDR2 FQNEAQ (reference sequence). V dropped 1 base and J dropped 7 bases, with 11 bases sitting between them. This CDR3 comprises 13 residues. CDR3 nucleotides: TGTGCCAGCAGCTTAGGGCAGTCAATAGAGCAGTACTTC. This encodes CASSLGQSIEQYF.

The chain joins TRBV9 to TRBJ1-1, with D possibly matching TRBD1 (5 bases). This CDR3 has 17 amino acids. CDR1 is SGDLS, CDR2 YYNGEE, per germline. V lost 3 bases and J 4 bases, leaving 22 bases between the germline ends. The CDR3 DNA sequence: TGTGCCAGCAGCGGAGCGGGCCTCACCTCCGGGGGCACTGAAGCTTTCTTT. Protein product: CASSGAGLTSGGTEAFF.

This clonotype was seen a few times. This chain connects TRBV20-1 to TRBJ2-1; 7 bases are a match to TRBD2. CDR3 length equals 15 residues. Germline-derived CDR1 and CDR2 are DFQATT and SNEGSKA (reference sequence). V lost 1 base and J lost 0; bases outside the gene matches: 3. The CDR3 loop reads CSARVLAGSYNEQFF. Here the CDR3 DNA reads TGCAGTGCTAGAGTTTTAGCGGGCTCCTACAATGAGCAGTTCTTC.

This clonotype was seen only a few times. V usage is TRBV5-1 and J usage is TRBJ2-7, with D perhaps matching TRBD2 (6 bases). The V end was cut by 4 bases, the J end by 4 bases, with 18 bases between. Germline lookup yields CDR1 SGHRS and CDR2 YFSETQ. This CDR3 spans 15 amino acids. CDR3 nucleotide sequence: TGCGCCAGCAGCGGGGGGACGGCGACTCTATACGAGCAGTACTTC. Translating gives CASSGGTATLYEQYF.

This clonotype occurred a few times. The V call is TRBV5-1, the J call TRBJ2-1, with TRBD1 matching 8 bases. The germline V gene encodes CDR1 SGHRS and CDR2 YFSETQ. Losses at the gene ends were 6 bases for V and 4 bases for J; bases not matched to a gene: 6. The CDR3 length is 14 residues. The DNA for the CDR3 is TGCGCCAGCACTCAGGGGGACAGGTACAATGAGCAGTTCTTC. Protein sequence: CASTQGDRYNEQFF.

The chain uses TRBV12-5 and TRBJ1-5; D ambiguous. Germline V gene data show CDR1 as LGHNT and CDR2 as FRNRAP. The V and J ends lost 6 bases and 0 bases respectively, with 6 bases between them. There are 13 residues in the CDR3. The CDR3 loop reads CASGPNSNQPQHF. The CDR3 region has the DNA TGTGCTAGTGGCCCCAATAGCAATCAGCCCCAGCATTTT.

The chain has TRBV29-1 and TRBJ2-7; TRBD1 matches at 8 bases. The germline V gene has CDR1 SQVTM and CDR2 ANQGSEA. The V and J ends lost 5 bases and 2 bases, in that order; junction bases with no gene match: 8. The CDR3 is 14 amino acids. CDR3 in amino acids: CSVLQGVYPYEQYV. For the CDR3, the DNA is TGCAGCGTTTTACAGGGGGTTTACCCCTACGAGCAGTACGTC.

This clonotype was seen a handful of times. V gene TRBV18 combines with J gene TRBJ2-1, with a tentative D call TRBD2 (5 bases). The CDR3 contains 15 residues. Germline V lookup: CDR1 KGHSH, CDR2 LQKENI. The germline V and J ends were trimmed by 1 base and 2 bases, with 9 bases remaining between them. CDR3 region: CASSPRRDTYNEQFF. The CDR3 coding sequence is TGTGCCAGCTCACCACGACGGGATACCTACAATGAGCAGTTCTTC.

This sequence joins TRBV25-1 and TRBJ2-7; TRBD2 is a possible D gene (7 bases). This CDR3 is built from 12 residues. V was trimmed by 8 bases and J by 7 bases, leaving 15 bases between them. CDR1 MGHDK and CDR2 SYGVNS come from the germline V gene. The CDR3 reads CASSKGRGEQYF. Written as DNA, the CDR3 is TGTGCCAGCTCCAAGGGGAGGGGGGAGCAGTACTTC.

This rearrangement joins TRBV2 to TRBJ2-7; D unresolved. The CDR3 covers 12 residues. Germline CDR1 reads SNHLY; CDR2 reads FYNNEI. Deletions cut 6 bases from V and 7 bases from J, with 13 bases between. CDR3 coding DNA: TGTGCCAGCAGCCGAAACGATCCAGAGCAGTACGTC. Its translation: CASSRNDPEQYV.